Here is one T cell receptor beta chain with its context. The target antigen is unknown. V was pared by 3 bases and J by 4 bases, with 6 bases between. Germline CDR1 is WSHSY and CDR2 is SAAADI. The CDR3 is 13 amino acids. The sample is drawn from a study of cytomegalovirus exposure and HLA in healthy donors. The PCR employed 60 Vbeta primers together with 13 Jbeta primers. TCRdb's table, derived via immunoSEQ multiplex PCR, lists solely in-frame clones and lacks some. The sample yields about 110,000 clones, over 60% seen once. Findings and limits, study-wide: Analyzed later, association rates of TCRs varied across HLA loci, with DRB1 most and HLA-C fewest. Trimming of TCR beta V- and J-genes showed a link, identified in a later analysis, to a missense DCLRE1C variant. Among CMV-associated TCR beta chains, most appeared HLA-restricted in a later analysis.

The receptor was derived from a man under 40 in good health and CMV-seropositive. The genes are TRBV10-2 and TRBJ1-4, with D unresolved. Material: PBMCs. The CDR3 DNA sequence: TGCGCCAGCAGTGACTACCTTAATGAAAAACTGTTTTTT. Amino acid sequence: CASSDYLNEKLFF.